A selection of T cell receptor beta chains follows, all from one sample in a study of cytotoxic CD8 clonotypes in ibrutinib-treated CLL. Some clones are missing from TCRdb's copy, which holds only in-frame ones; the method was immunoSEQ multiplex PCR. The repertoire holds 200,000 to 250,000 clones, with just over 70% as singletons. Here the sequenced sample was PBMCs, taken after 12 months of ibrutinib treatment. The receptor source for this set is a human donor with chronic lymphocytic leukemia. Each CDR3 is given with its conserved first and last residue. A D gene is named only where the DNA matches it firmly. Size is omitted from some rows. Given values are once, few, many or a class for expanded clones.

length | D | J | V | size | CDR3 | DNA
14 | - | TRBJ1-5 | TRBV28 | - | CAARPVYSNQPQHF | TGTGCCGCAAGGCCCGTTTATAGCAATCAGCCCCAGCATTTT
12 | - | TRBJ2-3 | TRBV10-3 | - | CAISESGDTQYF | TGTGCCATCAGTGAGTCAGGGGATACGCAGTATTTT
18 | TRBD2 | TRBJ2-3 | TRBV13 | - | CASSYGLAGESSTDTQYF | TGTGCCAGCAGCTATGGACTAGCGGGAGAGTCCAGCACAGATACGCAGTATTTT
16 | - | TRBJ2-5 | TRBV7-9 | - | CASSLGGAGAQETQYF | TGTGCCAGCAGCTTAGGGGGGGCGGGTGCCCAAGAGACCCAGTACTTC
12 | TRBD1 | TRBJ2-5 | TRBV10-3 | - | CAISGQGETQYF | TGTGCCATCAGTGGACAGGGGGAGACCCAGTACTTC
14 | TRBD1 | TRBJ2-7 | TRBV7-9 | - | CASSARQGADEQYF | TGTGCCAGCAGCGCACGACAGGGGGCTGACGAGCAGTACTTC
14 | - | TRBJ1-2 | TRBV29-1 | - | CSVEGRGKSYGYTF | TGCAGCGTTGAGGGTCGGGGGAAAAGCTATGGCTACACCTTC
15 | TRBD2 | TRBJ2-7 | TRBV7-2 | - | CASSPQASGTYEQYF | TGTGCCAGCAGCCCGCAGGCTAGCGGCACCTACGAGCAGTACTTC
13 | TRBD1 | TRBJ2-7 | TRBV6-5 | - | CASSRQGAREQYF | TGTGCCAGCAGTCGACAGGGGGCGCGCGAGCAGTACTTC
15 | TRBD2 | TRBJ2-7 | TRBV30 | few | CAWSGKTSGAYEQYF | TGTGCCTGGAGTGGAAAGACTAGCGGGGCCTACGAGCAGTACTTC
15 | - | TRBJ2-6 | TRBV7-3 | few | CASSSNRAGANVLTF | TGTGCCAGCAGCTCGAACAGGGCTGGGGCCAACGTCCTGACTTTC
11 | - | TRBJ1-2 | TRBV20-1 | - | CSATGKYGYTF | TGCAGTGCAACAGGGAAATATGGCTACACCTTC
14 | TRBD1 | TRBJ1-4 | TRBV30 | - | CACPGQGAVGKLFF | TGTGCCTGCCCGGGACAGGGGGCGGTGGGAAAACTGTTTTTT
16 | TRBD1 | TRBJ1-5 | TRBV19 | - | CASSRAAGGYNQPQHF | TGTGCCAGTAGTAGGGCGGCAGGGGGTTACAATCAGCCCCAGCATTTT
15 | TRBD1 | TRBJ2-1 | TRBV27 | - | CASSQRQGAYNEQFF | TGTGCCAGCAGTCAACGACAGGGCGCTTACAATGAGCAGTTCTTC
13 | - | TRBJ2-7 | TRBV2 | few | CASTRGFSYEQYF | TGTGCCAGCACGAGGGGGTTCTCCTACGAGCAGTACTTC
13 | - | TRBJ1-1 | TRBV29-1 | few | CSVERGANTEAFF | TGCAGCGTTGAACGAGGAGCGAACACTGAAGCTTTCTTT
12 | - | TRBJ2-2 | TRBV30 | - | CAWSMGSGELFF | TGTGCCTGGAGTATGGGAAGCGGGGAGCTGTTTTTT
14 | - | TRBJ1-1 | TRBV11-2 | - | CASSPYVVNTEAFF | TGTGCCAGCAGCCCATACGTGGTAAACACTGAAGCTTTCTTT
17 | - | TRBJ2-3 | TRBV5-1 | - | CASSLLARRLSTDTQYF | TGCGCCAGCAGCTTGTTAGCTAGGCGCCTTAGCACAGATACGCAGTATTTT
15 | - | TRBJ2-2 | TRBV5-1 | - | CASSPGPTETGELFF | TGCGCCAGCAGCCCGGGACCCACTGAGACCGGGGAGCTGTTTTTT
16 | TRBD1 | TRBJ2-1 | TRBV5-4 | - | CASSLGQGAVYNEQFF | TGTGCCAGCAGCTTGGGTCAGGGGGCCGTCTACAATGAGCAGTTCTTC
15 | TRBD2 | TRBJ2-3 | TRBV2 | - | CASRAASGRADTQYF | TGTGCCAGCAGGGCAGCTAGCGGGAGGGCGGATACGCAGTATTTT
9 | - | TRBJ1-2 | TRBV29-1 | few | CSVDRGYTF | TGCAGCGTTGATCGTGGCTACACCTTC
16 | TRBD2 | TRBJ2-2 | TRBV7-3 | - | CASSKGLAGFTGELFF | TGTGCCAGCAGCAAGGGACTAGCGGGATTCACCGGGGAGCTGTTTTTT
15 | TRBD1 | TRBJ1-5 | TRBV13 | - | CASSPRGRGNQPQHF | TGTGCCAGCAGCCCCAGGGGGCGAGGCAATCAGCCCCAGCATTTT
11 | TRBD1 | TRBJ2-7 | TRBV20-1 | - | CSGTGDYEQYF | TGCAGTGGGACAGGGGACTACGAGCAGTACTTC
17 | - | TRBJ1-3 | TRBV5-1 | - | CASSLNPAGFSGNTIYF | TGCGCCAGCAGCTTGAACCCAGCGGGGTTCTCTGGAAACACCATATATTTT
14 | - | TRBJ1-1 | TRBV6-1 | - | CASSEAGGGTEAFF | TGTGCCAGCAGTGAAGCGGGTGGGGGCACTGAAGCTTTCTTT
15 | - | TRBJ1-3 | TRBV7-8 | few | CASSLTDTSGNTIYF | TGTGCCAGCAGCCTCACAGACACATCTGGAAACACCATATATTTT
13 | - | TRBJ2-7 | TRBV15 | - | CATSRDMDYEQYF | TGTGCCACCAGCAGAGATATGGATTACGAGCAGTACTTC
14 | - | TRBJ2-7 | TRBV29-1 | - | CSVEDLGNSYEQYF | TGCAGCGTTGAAGATCTGGGCAACTCCTACGAGCAGTACTTC
15 | - | TRBJ2-6 | TRBV7-8 | - | CASWSGSSGANVLTF | TGTGCCAGCTGGAGCGGAAGCTCTGGGGCCAACGTCCTGACTTTC
14 | - | TRBJ2-5 | TRBV7-2 | - | CASSAGQPLGTQYF | TGTGCCAGCAGCGCCGGACAGCCCTTGGGGACCCAGTACTTC
12 | - | TRBJ2-3 | TRBV27 | few | CASSSPPDTQYF | TGTGCCAGCAGTTCCCCCCCAGATACGCAGTATTTT
15 | - | TRBJ1-2 | TRBV28 | few | CASSFSSLGGYGYTF | TGTGCCAGCAGTTTTTCATCGCTGGGAGGCTATGGCTACACCTTC
15 | - | TRBJ1-4 | TRBV9 | - | CASSVGQGTNEKLFF | TGTGCCAGCAGCGTAGGGCAGGGTACTAATGAAAAACTGTTTTTT
12 | - | TRBJ2-7 | TRBV9 | once | CASSVKENEQYF | TGTGCCAGCAGCGTAAAGGAAAATGAGCAGTACTTC
18 | TRBD1 | TRBJ1-5 | TRBV5-4 | - | CASSQTGTGTFSNQPQHF | TGTGCCAGCAGCCAGACCGGGACAGGGACATTCAGCAATCAGCCCCAGCATTTT
15 | TRBD1 | TRBJ1-1 | TRBV4-2 | - | CASSQPDRVNTEAFF | TGTGCCAGCAGCCAACCGGACAGGGTGAACACTGAAGCTTTCTTT
13 | - | TRBJ2-3 | TRBV27 | - | CASQRMSTDTQYF | TGTGCCAGCCAGCGGATGAGCACAGATACGCAGTATTTT
15 | - | TRBJ2-6 | TRBV2 | - | CASSVERRWANVLTF | TGTGCCAGCAGTGTGGAGCGACGCTGGGCCAACGTCCTGACTTTC
14 | - | TRBJ1-2 | TRBV6-4 | - | CASSDSRTAYGYTF | TGTGCCAGCAGTGACTCGAGGACAGCGTATGGCTACACCTTC
14 | - | TRBJ1-1 | TRBV5-1 | few | CASSFREENTEAFF | TGCGCCAGCAGCTTCAGGGAGGAGAACACTGAAGCTTTCTTT
16 | TRBD1 | TRBJ1-3 | TRBV27 | - | CASRLSTGASGNTIYF | TGTGCCAGCCGATTATCGACAGGGGCGTCTGGAAACACCATATATTTT
13 | TRBD1 | TRBJ2-5 | TRBV18 | - | CASSPGQWETQYF | TGTGCCAGCTCACCGGGACAGTGGGAGACCCAGTACTTC